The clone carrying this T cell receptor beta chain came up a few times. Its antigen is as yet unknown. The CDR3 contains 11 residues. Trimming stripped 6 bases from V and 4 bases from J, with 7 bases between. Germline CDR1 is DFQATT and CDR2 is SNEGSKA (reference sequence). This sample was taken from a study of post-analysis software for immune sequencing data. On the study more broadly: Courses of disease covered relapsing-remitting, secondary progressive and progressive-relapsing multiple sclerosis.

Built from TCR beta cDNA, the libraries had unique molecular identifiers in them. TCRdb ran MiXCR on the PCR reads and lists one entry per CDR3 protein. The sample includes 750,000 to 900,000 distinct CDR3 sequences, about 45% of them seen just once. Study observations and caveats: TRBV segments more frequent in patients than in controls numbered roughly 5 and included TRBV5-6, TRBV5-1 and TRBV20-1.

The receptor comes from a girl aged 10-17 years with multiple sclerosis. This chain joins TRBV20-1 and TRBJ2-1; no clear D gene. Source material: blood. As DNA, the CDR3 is TGCAGTGCCCCCCTGTACAATGAGCAGTTCTTC. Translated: CSAPLYNEQFF.